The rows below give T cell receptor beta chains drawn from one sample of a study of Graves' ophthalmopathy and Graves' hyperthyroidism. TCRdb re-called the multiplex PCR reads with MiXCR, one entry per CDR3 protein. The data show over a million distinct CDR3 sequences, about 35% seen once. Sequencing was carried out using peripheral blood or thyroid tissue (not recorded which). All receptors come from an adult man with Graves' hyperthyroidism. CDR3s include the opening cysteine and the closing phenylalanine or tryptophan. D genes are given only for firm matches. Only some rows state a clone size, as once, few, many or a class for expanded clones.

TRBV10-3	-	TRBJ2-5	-	CAMGTGRETQYF	TGTGCCATGGGGACGGGGCGGGAGACCCAGTACTTC
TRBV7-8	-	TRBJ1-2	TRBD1	CASSPGQGQDGYTF	TGTGCCAGCTCACCCGGACAGGGTCAAGATGGCTACACCTTC
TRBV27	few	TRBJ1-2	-	CASSRGGWGGDYGYTF	TGTGCCAGCAGCCGCGGCGGCTGGGGAGGAGACTATGGCTACACCTTC
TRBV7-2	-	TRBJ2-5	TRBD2	CASSPGGPAETQYF	TGTGCCAGCAGCCCGGGGGGGCCTGCGGAGACCCAGTACTTC
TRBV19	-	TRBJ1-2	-	CASSIRGPGGYGYTF	TGTGCCAGTAGTATCCGAGGACCCGGAGGCTATGGCTACACCTTC
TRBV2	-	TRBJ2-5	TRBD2	CASSRLAGWGETQYF	TGTGCCAGCAGCAGACTAGCGGGGTGGGGGGAGACCCAGTACTTC
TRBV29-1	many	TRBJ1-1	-	CSVGWDTEAFF	TGCAGCGTTGGTTGGGACACTGAAGCTTTCTTT
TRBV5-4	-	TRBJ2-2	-	CASSSRRSTGELFF	TGTGCCAGCAGCTCGAGGAGGTCCACCGGGGAGCTGTTTTTT
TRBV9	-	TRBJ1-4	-	CASSVYVDQEAGANEKLFF	TGTGCCAGCAGCGTTTACGTAGATCAAGAGGCCGGGGCTAATGAAAAACTGTTTTTT
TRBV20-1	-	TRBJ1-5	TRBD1	CSATPGQAPRASNQPQHF	TGCAGTGCAACCCCGGGACAGGCTCCTCGGGCGAGCAATCAGCCCCAGCATTTT
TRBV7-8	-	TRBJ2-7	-	CASSVPDSTHEQYF	TGTGCCAGCAGTGTACCAGACAGTACCCACGAGCAGTACTTC
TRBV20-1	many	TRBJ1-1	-	CSAREGVAEAFF	TGCAGTGCTAGGGAGGGGGTGGCTGAAGCTTTCTTT
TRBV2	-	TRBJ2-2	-	CASSAARRPNTGELFF	TGTGCCAGCAGTGCCGCTAGACGCCCCAACACCGGGGAGCTGTTTTTT
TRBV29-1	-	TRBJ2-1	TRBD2	CSVAQRGVNNEQFF	TGCAGCGTTGCTCAGCGGGGGGTGAACAATGAGCAGTTCTTC
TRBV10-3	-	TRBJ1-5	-	CAISAPGSNQPQHF	TGTGCCATCAGTGCTCCAGGTTCCAATCAGCCCCAGCATTTT
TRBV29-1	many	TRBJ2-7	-	CSVTPLGTYEQYF	TGCAGCGTCACACCCTTGGGGACCTACGAGCAGTACTTC
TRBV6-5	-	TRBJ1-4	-	CASSYTGAGDEKLFF	TGTGCCAGCAGTTACACCGGGGCTGGAGATGAAAAACTGTTTTTT
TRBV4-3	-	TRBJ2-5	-	CASSQDPPAGRKFGETQYF	TGCGCCAGCAGCCAAGATCCTCCGGCAGGGCGGAAGTTTGGGGAGACCCAGTACTTC
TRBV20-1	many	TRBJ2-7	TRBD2	CSASSWGGVVTYEQYF	TGCAGTGCTAGTAGCTGGGGGGGAGTGGTGACTTACGAGCAGTACTTC
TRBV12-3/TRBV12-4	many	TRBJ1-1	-	CASSLGHEEAEAFF	TGTGCCAGCAGTTTAGGGCATGAGGAAGCTGAAGCTTTCTTT
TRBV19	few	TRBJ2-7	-	CASSTWTSLEQYF	TGTGCCAGTAGTACTTGGACATCCCTCGAGCAGTACTTC
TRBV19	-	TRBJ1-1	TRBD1	CASNEDRVTEAFF	TGTGCCAGTAACGAGGACAGGGTAACTGAAGCTTTCTTT
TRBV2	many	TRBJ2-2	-	CASSERVRWELFF	TGTGCCAGCAGTGAACGTGTACGCTGGGAGCTGTTTTTT
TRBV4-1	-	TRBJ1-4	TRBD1	CASSQETGALTEKLFF	TGCGCCAGCAGCCAAGAAACAGGGGCGTTGACTGAAAAACTGTTTTTT
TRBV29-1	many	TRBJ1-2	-	CSVPRNQRGRYIYGYTF	TGCAGCGTTCCGAGAAATCAACGAGGCAGATACATCTATGGCTACACCTTC
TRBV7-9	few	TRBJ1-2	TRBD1	CASSSARTGDQSNYGYTF	TGTGCCAGCAGCTCTGCGAGGACAGGGGACCAATCTAACTATGGCTACACCTTC
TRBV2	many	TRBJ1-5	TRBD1	CASSEQGVSNQPQHF	TGTGCCAGCAGCGAACAGGGGGTTAGCAATCAGCCCCAGCATTTT
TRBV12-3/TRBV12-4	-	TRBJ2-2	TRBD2	CASTILGREIAGELFF	TGTGCCAGCACCATACTAGGGCGGGAGATCGCCGGGGAGCTGTTTTTT